A selection of T cell receptor beta chains follows, all from one sample in a study of blood T cell repertoires in COVID-19. Using immunoSEQ multiplex PCR, the repertoire was profiled, and TCRdb retains in-frame clones only, with some absent. The sample consists of 140,000 or so clones, 88% of them appearing once. Sequencing was done on a sample of peripheral blood. Receptor source: a man in his fifties or sixties with active or convalescent COVID-19. CDR3s include the opening cysteine and the closing phenylalanine or tryptophan. A D gene is named only where the DNA matches it firmly. Not all rows give a size; the values are once, few, many and, for expanded clones, a class.

TRBV10-3	few	-	TRBJ1-2	TGTGCCATCGACACCAACAGCTATGGCTACACCTTC	CAIDTNSYGYTF
TRBV2	-	TRBD1	TRBJ2-3	TGTGCCAGCAGGGGACAGGACTATACAGATACGCAGTATTTT	CASRGQDYTDTQYF
TRBV19	-	-	TRBJ1-1	TGTGCCAGTAGTACCCGCCCCAGGGAGAACACTGAAGCTTTCTTT	CASSTRPRENTEAFF
TRBV9	-	-	TRBJ1-1	TGTGCCAGCTCTCGGGGTTCCACTGAAGCTTTCTTT	CASSRGSTEAFF
TRBV5-6	-	TRBD1	TRBJ1-4	TGTGCCAGCAGGCCGCGACAGGGCCATAGAGAAAAACTGTTTTTT	CASRPRQGHREKLFF
TRBV19	-	TRBD1	TRBJ2-7	TGTGCCAGTAGTACCGGGACAGGTCCCTACGAGCAGTACTTC	CASSTGTGPYEQYF
TRBV7-9	-	TRBD2	TRBJ2-2	TGTGCCAGCAGTTTAGCGGGAGGTACCGGGGAGCTGTTTTTT	CASSLAGGTGELFF
TRBV30	-	-	TRBJ2-7	TGTGCCTGGAGGCGCTCAGGCAACTACGAGCAGTACTTC	CAWRRSGNYEQYF
TRBV5-5	-	TRBD2	TRBJ2-5	TGTGCCAGCAGCACAGGACTAGCGGGAGTCTATGGGACCCAGTACTTC	CASSTGLAGVYGTQYF
TRBV5-5	-	TRBD2	TRBJ2-2	TGTGCCAGCAGCCTGGGACTAGCGGACGCCGGAACTTACACCGGGGAGCTGTTTTTT	CASSLGLADAGTYTGELFF
TRBV6-6	-	TRBD2	TRBJ2-1	TGTGCCAGCAGTTACGGACTAGCGGGTTATGAGCAGTTCTTC	CASSYGLAGYEQFF
TRBV7-9	few	TRBD2	TRBJ2-4	TGTGCCAGCAGCGCCCTTAGGTGGGGATTTGGGACTACAAACATTCAGTACTTC	CASSALRWGFGTTNIQYF
TRBV7-9	-	-	TRBJ1-6	TGTGCCAGCAGCTTAGGAAGGAGCGGAAGGGATTCACCCCTCCACTTT	CASSLGRSGRDSPLHF
TRBV4-2	-	-	TRBJ1-6	TGTGCCAGCAGCTATTCCCCTACGGGGAATTCACCCCTCCACTTT	CASSYSPTGNSPLHF
TRBV28	few	-	TRBJ2-7	TGTGCCAGCAGTTTACAACAGTCCTACGAGCAGTACTTC	CASSLQQSYEQYF
TRBV4-1	-	TRBD2	TRBJ2-1	TGCGCCATCCCCCCGACGGGGCGGGAGGGCCACAATGAGCAGTTCTTC	CAIPPTGREGHNEQFF
TRBV28	once	TRBD1	TRBJ2-7	TGTGCCAGCAGTTCCCCAAGATTGACCGGGACAGGGGGCCACGAGCAGTACTTC	CASSSPRLTGTGGHEQYF
TRBV2	-	-	TRBJ1-5	TGTGCCAGCAGTGAAGCGCTTCCGGGAACTCAGCCCCAGCATTTT	CASSEALPGTQPQHF
TRBV15	once	TRBD1	TRBJ1-5	TGTGCCACCAGCGAGGGAACAGGGGGAGCTCAGCCCCAGCATTTT	CATSEGTGGAQPQHF
TRBV6-5	once	TRBD2	TRBJ2-1	TGTGCCAGCAATAAGGGACTAGCGGGAGGAAATGAGCAGTTCTTC	CASNKGLAGGNEQFF
TRBV19	-	-	TRBJ2-2	TGTGCCAGTAGCCGACTAGGGAACACCGGGGAGCTGTTTTTT	CASSRLGNTGELFF
TRBV7-9	-	-	TRBJ1-1	TGTGCCAGCAGCTTCGGAAGCGGCACTGAAGCTTTCTTT	CASSFGSGTEAFF
TRBV28	-	TRBD1	TRBJ1-6	TGTGCCAGCAGTTTCCTTGCAGGGACAGGGGATAATTCACCCCTCCACTTT	CASSFLAGTGDNSPLHF
TRBV4-2	-	TRBD1	TRBJ1-1	TGTGCCAGCAGCCAAGGGGCGGCAGGGGGCGGGCGGAACACTGAAGCTTTCTTT	CASSQGAAGGGRNTEAFF
TRBV18	-	-	TRBJ1-1	TGTGCCAGCTCACTAGAAACAGACTACGCTTTCTTT	CASSLETDYAFF
TRBV15	-	TRBD1	TRBJ1-5	TGTGCCACCAGTATGGACAGGGTCAATCAGCCCCAGCATTTT	CATSMDRVNQPQHF
TRBV7-2	once	TRBD2	TRBJ2-1	TGTGCCAGCAGCTTAATGGGACTAGCGGGAGGTGAGCAGTTCTTC	CASSLMGLAGGEQFF
TRBV19	-	-	TRBJ1-2	TGTGCCAGTAGTTCCCCCCAGGGCCTCCATGGCTACACCTTC	CASSSPQGLHGYTF
TRBV7-2	-	TRBD2	TRBJ2-7	TGTGCCAGCAGCGGGGGACTAGCGGCCTACTACGAGCAGTACTTC	CASSGGLAAYYEQYF
TRBV5-5	-	TRBD2	TRBJ2-7	TGTGCCAGCAACATCCCGGGGGGGGCCCACGAGCAGTACTTC	CASNIPGGAHEQYF
TRBV24-1	-	-	TRBJ2-3	TGTGCCACCAGTGTAACGGGGAGCACAGATACGCAGTATTTT	CATSVTGSTDTQYF
TRBV6-6	once	TRBD1	TRBJ1-2	TGTGCCAGCAGAGCTCGGGACAGCCCGATACACTATGGCTACACCTTC	CASRARDSPIHYGYTF
TRBV18	-	-	TRBJ1-1	TGTGCCAGCTCACCTGAGCGGGGCACTGAAGCTTTCTTT	CASSPERGTEAFF
TRBV21-1	-	-	TRBJ1-1	TGTGCCAGCAGCTTTGGGGGGGGAAGGACGAACACTGAAGCTTTCTTT	CASSFGGGRTNTEAFF
TRBV6-2/TRBV6-3	-	-	TRBJ2-7	TGTGCCAGCAGTAGCTTTACCTCAGACAGCCGTTACGAGCAGTACTTC	CASSSFTSDSRYEQYF
TRBV6-5	-	-	TRBJ2-7	TGTGCCAGCAGTTACAACAGGGTCAACGAGCAGTACTTC	CASSYNRVNEQYF
TRBV28	-	-	TRBJ1-1	TGTGCCAGCAGCCTATCAGCGGACACTGAAGCTTTCTTT	CASSLSADTEAFF
TRBV6-5	-	-	TRBJ1-1	TGTGCCAGCAGATCAACAGGGTTCAGCACTGAAGCTTTCTTT	CASRSTGFSTEAFF
TRBV4-3	-	-	TRBJ2-5	TGCGCCAGCAGCCAAGGGGAGCGAGAGACCCAGTACTTC	CASSQGERETQYF
TRBV21-1	-	-	TRBJ2-7	TGTGCCAGCAGCAAAGCGGAGAGGGCAGGGGAAGGTGAGCAGTACTTC	CASSKAERAGEGEQYF
TRBV9	-	TRBD2	TRBJ2-3	TGTGCCAGCAGCGTAGGCCTAGCGGGAGGGCCAGATACGCAGTATTTT	CASSVGLAGGPDTQYF
TRBV28	-	-	TRBJ2-7	TGTGCCACCACCGGGACTCCTCCTTACGAGCAGTACTTC	CATTGTPPYEQYF
TRBV2	-	TRBD2	TRBJ2-1	TGTGCCAGCAGGGAAGAGGGACTAGTTCAAGGTGAGCAGTTCTTC	CASREEGLVQGEQFF
TRBV9	few	-	TRBJ2-2	TGTGCCAGCAGCAATAAGCGGTGGGCCTGGAACACCGGGGAGCTGTTTTTT	CASSNKRWAWNTGELFF
TRBV3-1/TRBV3-2	once	TRBD1	TRBJ1-5	TGTGCCAGCGGGGGGACAGGGGATCAGCCCCAGCATTTT	CASGGTGDQPQHF
TRBV5-8	-	-	TRBJ1-2	TGTGCCAGCAGCTTGTCTGGGGGCCCCTACTATGGCTACACCTTC	CASSLSGGPYYGYTF
TRBV5-1	-	TRBD2	TRBJ2-5	TGCGCCAGCAGCTTGGGAACTAGCGGACGAATGGGAGAGACCCAGTACTTC	CASSLGTSGRMGETQYF
TRBV3-1/TRBV3-2	-	TRBD1	TRBJ1-1	TGTGCCAGCAGCCAGATCGGACAGGGGAACACTGAAGCTTTCTTT	CASSQIGQGNTEAFF
TRBV5-1	-	-	TRBJ2-1	TGCGCCAGCCGTTTGCAGGGTAGTTCCTACAATGAGCAGTTCTTC	CASRLQGSSYNEQFF
TRBV5-1	-	TRBD2	TRBJ2-2	TGCGCCAGCAGCACGGACCCGGGACTAGCTGTGGCCGGGGAGCTGTTTTTT	CASSTDPGLAVAGELFF
TRBV6-5	-	-	TRBJ1-1	TGTGCCAGCAGATATACCGGACAGAACACTGAAGCTTTCTTT	CASRYTGQNTEAFF